These 6 T cell receptor beta chains share one sample of origin, sequenced in a study of T cell repertoires in aging, cancer and after chemotherapy. Peripheral blood genomic DNA, not sorted cells or RNA, was the template. TRB rearrangements spanning V, D and J were amplified using mixed TRB-A/B primers. TCRdb analysed the multiplex PCR reads with MiXCR anew, one entry per CDR3 protein. Of about 2,000 distinct CDR3 sequences in the sample, around 30% were seen once. Material for sequencing was blood. These receptors all stem from a human donor with a solid tumor.

In its sample, this clonotype ranks as medium-sized. The V and J genes are TRBV5-4 and TRBJ1-4, with D possibly matching TRBD1 (5 bases). The CDR3 extends over 16 amino acids. Trimming cost V 0 bases and J 4 bases, with 13 bases left between them. Germline assignment: CDR1 SGHNT and CDR2 YYREEE (reference sequence). CDR3 DNA sequence: TGTGCCAGCAGCTTGGTTAGTGGGGGAGGTAATGAAAAACTGTTTTTT. This gives the protein CASSLVSGGGNEKLFF.

V and J are TRBV19 and TRBJ2-7; TRBD1 matches at 9 bases. CDR3 length: 17 amino acids. V shed 4 bases and J 5 bases; nucleotides not matched to a gene: 15. Germline CDR1 reads LNHDA; CDR2 reads SQIVND (reference sequence). The CDR3, as DNA: TGTGCCAGTAGTACTCTCAACCCCGGGACAGGGATTCACGAGCAGTACTTC. Translation gives CASSTLNPGTGIHEQYF.

This clonotype appeared a single time. This chain uses TRBV20-1 with TRBJ1-5, with D hard to call. CDR1 DFQATT and CDR2 SNEGSKA come from the germline V gene (reference sequence). Between the trimmed V and J ends, which lost 3 bases and 0 bases, there was a span of 18 bases. The CDR3 is made up of 17 amino acids. CDR3 protein: CSARGRPRTNSNQPQHF. DNA of the CDR3: TGCAGTGCTAGGGGCAGGCCACGCACCAATAGCAATCAGCCCCAGCATTTT.

Judged by abundance, this clonotype is medium-sized. The genes are TRBV19 and TRBJ1-5, with D maybe TRBD1 (5 bases). V lost 1 base and J 2 bases, leaving 15 bases between the germline ends. This CDR3 has 17 residues. Per germline, CDR1 LNHDA and CDR2 SQIVND (reference sequence). CDR3 sequence reads: CASSIGGVLEGNQPQHF. CDR3 bases: TGTGCCAGTAGTATAGGAGGGGTCTTGGAGGGCAATCAGCCCCAGCATTTT.

Judged by abundance, this clonotype is medium-sized. The rearrangement links TRBV19 to TRBJ2-4; the D call may be TRBD1 or TRBD2 (6 bases each). V gave up 1 base and J gave up 0 bases, with 13 bases separating them. The CDR3 sequence is 17 residues long. Germline V CDR1 and CDR2: LNHDA, SQIVND (reference sequence). The CDR3 region has the DNA TGTGCCAGTAGTATAGGAGGGGGGCCCGTAGCCAAAAACATTCAGTACTTC. Its translation: CASSIGGGPVAKNIQYF. The whole variable domain, filled in from reference TRBV19 and TRBJ2-4, reads DGGITQSPKYLFRKEGQNVTLSCEQNLNHDAMYWYRQDPGQGLRLIYYSQIVNDFQKGDIAEGYSVSREKKESFPLTVTSAQKNPTAFYLCASSIGGGPVAKNIQYFGAGTRLSVL.

The rearrangement links TRBV28 to TRBJ1-1, with TRBD1 matching 9 bases. Trimming cost V 2 bases and J 4 bases; bases outside gene matches: 2. CDR3 length: 14 residues. Germline values: CDR1 MDHEN, CDR2 SYDVKM. The DNA of the CDR3 is TGTGCCAGCAGTTTAGGGACAGGGAGCACTGAAGCTTTCTTT. Translation: CASSLGTGSTEAFF.